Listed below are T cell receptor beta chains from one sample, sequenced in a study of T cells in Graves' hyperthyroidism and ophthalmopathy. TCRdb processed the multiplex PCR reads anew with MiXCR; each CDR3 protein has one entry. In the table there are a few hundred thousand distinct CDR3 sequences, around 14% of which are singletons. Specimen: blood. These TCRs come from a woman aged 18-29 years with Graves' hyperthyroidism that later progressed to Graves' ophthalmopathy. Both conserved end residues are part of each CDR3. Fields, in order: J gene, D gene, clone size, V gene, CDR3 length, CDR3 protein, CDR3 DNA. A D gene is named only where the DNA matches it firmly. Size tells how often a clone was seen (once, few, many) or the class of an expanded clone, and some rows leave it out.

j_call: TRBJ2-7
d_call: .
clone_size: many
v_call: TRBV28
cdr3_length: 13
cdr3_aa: CASSYGILYEQYF
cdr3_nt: TGTGCCAGCAGTTACGGGATACTCTACGAGCAGTACTTC

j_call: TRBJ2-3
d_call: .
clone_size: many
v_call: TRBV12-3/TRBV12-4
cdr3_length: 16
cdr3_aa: CASSRDSSSSTDTQYF
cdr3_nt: TGTGCCAGCAGCAGGGACTCAAGCTCTAGCACAGATACGCAGTATTTT

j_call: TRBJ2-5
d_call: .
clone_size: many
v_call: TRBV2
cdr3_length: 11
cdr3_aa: CASSDGGPKYF
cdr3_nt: TGTGCCAGCAGTGACGGGGGGCCCAAGTACTTC

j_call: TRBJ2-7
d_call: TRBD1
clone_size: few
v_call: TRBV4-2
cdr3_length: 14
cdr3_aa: CASSQGGTGGEQYF
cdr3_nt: TGTGCCAGCAGCCAAGGGGGAACAGGGGGTGAGCAGTACTTC

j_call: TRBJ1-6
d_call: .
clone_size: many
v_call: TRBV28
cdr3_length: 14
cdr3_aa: CASSFEQVDSPLHF
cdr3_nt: TGTGCCAGCAGTTTTGAACAGGTCGATTCACCCCTCCACTTT

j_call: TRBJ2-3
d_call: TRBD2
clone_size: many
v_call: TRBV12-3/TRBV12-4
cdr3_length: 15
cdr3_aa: CASSPLAGGPDTQYF
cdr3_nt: TGTGCCAGCAGTCCCTTAGCGGGAGGGCCAGATACGCAGTATTTT

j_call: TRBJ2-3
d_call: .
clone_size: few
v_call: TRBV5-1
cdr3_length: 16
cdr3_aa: CASSLGQAPPTDTQYF
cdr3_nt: TGCGCCAGCAGCTTGGGGCAGGCCCCACCGACAGATACGCAGTATTTT

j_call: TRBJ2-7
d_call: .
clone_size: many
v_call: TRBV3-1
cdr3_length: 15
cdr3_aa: CASSQDPAVSYEQYF
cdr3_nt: TGTGCCAGCAGCCAAGATCCGGCGGTCTCCTACGAGCAGTACTTC

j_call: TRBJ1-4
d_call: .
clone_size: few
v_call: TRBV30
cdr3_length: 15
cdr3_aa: CAWSVTGGFGEKLFF
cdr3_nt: TGTGCCTGGAGTGTTACCGGGGGGTTTGGGGAAAAACTGTTTTTT

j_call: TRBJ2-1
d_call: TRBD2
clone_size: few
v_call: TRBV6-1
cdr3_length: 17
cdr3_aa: CASSSQAGTSGRNEQFF
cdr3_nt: TGTGCCAGCAGTTCGCAGGCCGGGACTAGCGGGAGGAATGAGCAGTTCTTC

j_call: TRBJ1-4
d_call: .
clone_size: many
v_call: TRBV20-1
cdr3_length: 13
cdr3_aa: CSARDQGDEKLFF
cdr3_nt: TGCAGTGCTAGAGATCAAGGGGATGAAAAACTGTTTTTT

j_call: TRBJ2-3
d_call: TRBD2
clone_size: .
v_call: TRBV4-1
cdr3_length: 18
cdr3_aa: CASSQGPWVAGAWDTQYF
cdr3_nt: TGCGCCAGCAGCCAAGGCCCCTGGGTAGCGGGAGCTTGGGATACGCAGTATTTT

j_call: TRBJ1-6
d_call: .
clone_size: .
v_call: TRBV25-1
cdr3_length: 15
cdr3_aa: CASSKTLGVNSPLHF
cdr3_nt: TGTGCCAGCAGTAAGACCCTTGGAGTTAATTCACCCCTCCACTTT

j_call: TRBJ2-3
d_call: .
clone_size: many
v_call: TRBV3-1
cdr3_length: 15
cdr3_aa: CASISGRAITDTQYF
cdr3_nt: TGTGCCAGCATCTCCGGGAGAGCGATCACAGATACGCAGTATTTT

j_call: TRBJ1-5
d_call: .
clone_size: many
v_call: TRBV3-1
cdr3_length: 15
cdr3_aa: CASSQDNGVNQPQHF
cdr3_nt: TGTGCCAGCAGCCAAGATAACGGTGTTAATCAGCCCCAGCATTTT

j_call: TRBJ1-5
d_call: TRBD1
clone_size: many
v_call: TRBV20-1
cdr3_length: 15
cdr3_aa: CSARLFSGGNQPQHF
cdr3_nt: TGCAGTGCTAGACTATTCTCAGGGGGGAATCAGCCCCAGCATTTT

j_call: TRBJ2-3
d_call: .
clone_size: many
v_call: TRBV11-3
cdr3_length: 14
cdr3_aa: CASSSRTEADTQYF
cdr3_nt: TGTGCCAGCAGCTCTCGGACCGAAGCAGATACGCAGTATTTT

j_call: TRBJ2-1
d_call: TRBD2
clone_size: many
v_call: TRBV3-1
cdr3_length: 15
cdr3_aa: CASSQDTSGGGEQFF
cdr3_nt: TGTGCCAGCAGCCAAGATACTAGCGGGGGGGGTGAGCAGTTCTTC

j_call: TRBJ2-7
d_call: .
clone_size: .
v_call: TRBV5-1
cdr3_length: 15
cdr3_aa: CASSLEGGGKSEQYF
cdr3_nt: TGCGCCAGCAGCTTGGAGGGAGGGGGCAAGAGCGAGCAGTACTTC

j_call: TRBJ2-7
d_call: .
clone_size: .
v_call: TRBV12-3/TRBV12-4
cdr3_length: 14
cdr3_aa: CASSLSGQPYEQYF
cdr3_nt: TGTGCCAGCAGTTTATCGGGACAACCTTACGAGCAGTACTTC

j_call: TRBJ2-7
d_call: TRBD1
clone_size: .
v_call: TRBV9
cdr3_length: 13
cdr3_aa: CASSAHTGDEQYF
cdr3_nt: TGTGCCAGCAGCGCCCACACAGGGGACGAGCAGTACTTC

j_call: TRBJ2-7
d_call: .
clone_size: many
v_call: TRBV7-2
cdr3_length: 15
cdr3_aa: CASSLAQGPTYEQYF
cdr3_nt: TGTGCCAGCAGCTTAGCGCAGGGTCCTACCTACGAGCAGTACTTC

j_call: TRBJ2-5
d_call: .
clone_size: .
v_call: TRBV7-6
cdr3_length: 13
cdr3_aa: CASSLDKQETQYF
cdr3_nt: TGTGCCAGCAGCTTAGACAAACAAGAGACCCAGTACTTC

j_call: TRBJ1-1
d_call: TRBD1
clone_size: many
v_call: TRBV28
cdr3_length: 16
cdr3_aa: CASSSPGQGRSGLAFF
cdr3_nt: TGTGCCAGCAGTTCCCCGGGACAGGGCAGAAGTGGGTTAGCTTTCTTT

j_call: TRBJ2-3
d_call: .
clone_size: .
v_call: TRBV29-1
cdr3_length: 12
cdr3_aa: CSVEVRLDTQYF
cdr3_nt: TGCAGCGTTGAGGTCAGGCTGGATACGCAGTATTTT

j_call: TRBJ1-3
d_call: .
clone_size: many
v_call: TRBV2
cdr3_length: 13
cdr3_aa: CASILGQGNTIYF
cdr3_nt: TGTGCCAGCATCCTAGGACAGGGAAACACCATATATTTT

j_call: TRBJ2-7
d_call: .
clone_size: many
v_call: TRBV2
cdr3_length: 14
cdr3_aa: CASSVDSYSYEQYF
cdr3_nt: TGTGCCAGCAGCGTGGACTCCTACTCCTACGAGCAGTACTTC

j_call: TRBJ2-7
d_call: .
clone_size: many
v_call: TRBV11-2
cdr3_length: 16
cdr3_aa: CASSSLMGGLGYEQYF
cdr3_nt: TGTGCCAGCAGCTCACTTATGGGGGGCCTAGGTTACGAGCAGTACTTC

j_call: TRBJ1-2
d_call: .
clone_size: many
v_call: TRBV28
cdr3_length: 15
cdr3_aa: CASSSSEARVMGYTF
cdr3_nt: TGTGCCAGCAGTTCCTCGGAGGCGAGGGTAATGGGCTACACCTTC

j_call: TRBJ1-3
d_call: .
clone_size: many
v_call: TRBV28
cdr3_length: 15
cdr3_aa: CASISTAISGNTIYF
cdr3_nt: TGTGCCAGCATCTCGACGGCCATCTCTGGAAACACCATATATTTT

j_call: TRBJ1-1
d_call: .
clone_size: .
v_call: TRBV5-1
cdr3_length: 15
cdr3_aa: CASSLEGTEGTEAFF
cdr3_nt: TGCGCCAGCAGCTTGGAAGGGACGGAGGGCACTGAAGCTTTCTTT

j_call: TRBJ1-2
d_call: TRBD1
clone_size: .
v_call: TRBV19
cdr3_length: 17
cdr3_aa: CASSIGRGRDPGDGYTF
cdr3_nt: TGTGCCAGTAGTATCGGCAGGGGGCGCGATCCAGGCGATGGCTACACCTTC

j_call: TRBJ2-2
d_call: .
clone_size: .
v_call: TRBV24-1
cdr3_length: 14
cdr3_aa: CATSDLQVSGELFF
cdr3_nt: TGTGCCACCAGTGATTTGCAGGTCTCCGGGGAGCTGTTTTTT

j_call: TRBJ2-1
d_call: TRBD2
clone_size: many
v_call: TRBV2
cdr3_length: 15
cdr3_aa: CASSEQREVGNEQFF
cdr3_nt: TGTGCCAGCAGTGAACAGCGGGAGGTAGGAAATGAGCAGTTCTTC

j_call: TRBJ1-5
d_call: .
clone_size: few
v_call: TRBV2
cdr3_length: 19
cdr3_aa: CASSVRKGLAGGPPDTQHF
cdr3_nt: TGTGCCAGCAGTGTGAGGAAAGGACTAGCGGGAGGCCCCCCAGATACGCAGCATTTT

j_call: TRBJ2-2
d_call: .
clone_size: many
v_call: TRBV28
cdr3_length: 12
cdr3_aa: CASSLVAGELFF
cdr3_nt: TGTGCCAGCAGTTTAGTCGCCGGGGAGCTGTTTTTT

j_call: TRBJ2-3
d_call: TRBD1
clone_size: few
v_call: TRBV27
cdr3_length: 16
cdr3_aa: CASSPRQGWGTDTQYF
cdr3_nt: TGTGCCAGCAGTCCGCGACAGGGCTGGGGCACAGATACGCAGTATTTT

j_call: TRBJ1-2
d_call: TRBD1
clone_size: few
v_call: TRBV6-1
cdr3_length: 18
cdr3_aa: CASSHLTDRGQANYGYTF
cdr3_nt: TGTGCCAGCAGTCATTTAACGGACAGGGGGCAGGCTAACTATGGCTACACCTTC

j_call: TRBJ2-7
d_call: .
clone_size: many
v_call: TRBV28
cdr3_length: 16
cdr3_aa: CASSYHLRDNDYEQYF
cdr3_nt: TGTGCCAGCAGCTACCACCTTCGGGACAATGACTACGAGCAGTACTTC

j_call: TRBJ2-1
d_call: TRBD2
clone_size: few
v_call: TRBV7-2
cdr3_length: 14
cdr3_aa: CASSSGLADNEQFF
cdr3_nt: TGTGCCAGCAGCTCCGGACTAGCTGACAATGAGCAGTTCTTC

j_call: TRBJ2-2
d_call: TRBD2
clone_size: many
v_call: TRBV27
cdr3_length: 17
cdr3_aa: CASSLSRLASNTGELFF
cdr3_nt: TGTGCCAGCAGTTTATCTAGACTAGCGTCGAACACCGGGGAGCTGTTTTTT